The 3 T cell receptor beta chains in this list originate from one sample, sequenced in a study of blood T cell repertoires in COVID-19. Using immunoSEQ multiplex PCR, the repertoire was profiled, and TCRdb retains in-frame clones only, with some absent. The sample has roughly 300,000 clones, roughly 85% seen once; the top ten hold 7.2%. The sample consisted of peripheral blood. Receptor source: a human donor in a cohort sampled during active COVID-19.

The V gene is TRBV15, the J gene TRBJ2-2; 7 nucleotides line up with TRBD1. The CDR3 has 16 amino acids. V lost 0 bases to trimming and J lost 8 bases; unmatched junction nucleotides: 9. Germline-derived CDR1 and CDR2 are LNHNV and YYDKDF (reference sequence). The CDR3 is CATSRDQPRGQGELFF. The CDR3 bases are TGTGCCACCAGCAGAGATCAACCTAGGGGGCAGGGGGAGCTGTTTTTT.

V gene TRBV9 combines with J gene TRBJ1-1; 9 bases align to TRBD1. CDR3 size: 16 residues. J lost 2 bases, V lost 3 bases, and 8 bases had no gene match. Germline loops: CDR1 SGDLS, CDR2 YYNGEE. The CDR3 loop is CASSAGTGKGNTEAFF. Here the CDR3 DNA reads TGTGCCAGCAGCGCCGGGACAGGGAAGGGTAACACTGAAGCTTTCTTT.

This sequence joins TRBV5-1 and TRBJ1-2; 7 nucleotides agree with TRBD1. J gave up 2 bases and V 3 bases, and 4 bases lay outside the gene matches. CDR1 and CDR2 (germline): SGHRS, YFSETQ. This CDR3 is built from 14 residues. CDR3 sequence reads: CASSSGGRNYGYTF. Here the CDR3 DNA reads TGCGCCAGCAGCTCAGGGGGTCGAAACTATGGCTACACCTTC.